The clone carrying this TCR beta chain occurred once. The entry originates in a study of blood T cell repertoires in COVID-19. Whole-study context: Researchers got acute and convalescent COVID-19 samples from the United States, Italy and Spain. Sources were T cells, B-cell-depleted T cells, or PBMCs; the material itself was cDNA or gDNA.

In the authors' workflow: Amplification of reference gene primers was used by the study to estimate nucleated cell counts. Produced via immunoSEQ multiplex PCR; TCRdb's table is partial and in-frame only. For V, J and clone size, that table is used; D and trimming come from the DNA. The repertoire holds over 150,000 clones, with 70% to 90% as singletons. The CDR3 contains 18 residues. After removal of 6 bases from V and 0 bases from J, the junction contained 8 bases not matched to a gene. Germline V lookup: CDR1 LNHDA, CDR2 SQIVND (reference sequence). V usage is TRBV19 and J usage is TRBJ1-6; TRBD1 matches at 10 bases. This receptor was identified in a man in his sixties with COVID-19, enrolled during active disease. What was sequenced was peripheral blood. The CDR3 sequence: CASRATGGQSSYNSPLHF. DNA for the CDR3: TGTGCCAGTAGAGCGACAGGGGGCCAAAGCTCCTATAATTCACCCCTCCACTTT.